The 21 T cell receptor beta chains below were found in one sample sequenced in a study of regulatory T cells in long-lasting Graves disease (dated by TCRdb to 2020 to 2023). The time point label, read with the paper, signifies: newly diagnosed GD, antithyroid drugs for less than 3 months. For both TCR sequencing and RNA sequencing, RNA was extracted from PBMCs using TRIzol. The library came from multiplex PCR. The run used an Illumina HiSeq 4000. iRepertoire HTBI primers and Arm-PCR amplification of CDR3 regions were used to construct TCR beta libraries. Using fastp at Q25 and MiXCR, TCRdb reprocessed the public reads and kept productive beta chains. Entries are consolidated by CDR3 protein sequence, retaining the most common genes and DNA. The sample table lists 360,000 or so distinct CDR3 sequences, roughly 16% of them with a count of one. Clones ranked in the top ten supply 20% to 25% of the sample.

In addition, the sample was reused for a study of T cells in Graves' hyperthyroidism and ophthalmopathy.

The source was peripheral blood mononuclear cells (PBMCs), collected at new diagnosis, from a patient treated with antithyroid drugs. These receptors came from a woman aged 18-30 years with Graves disease. Donor details come from another sample of the same person, matched by shared clones.

This sequence joins TRBV2 and TRBJ1-5, with D possibly TRBD1 on 5 matching bases. V lost 2 bases, J lost 0 bases, and 8 bases lay in between. This CDR3 contains 15 residues. The V gene's germline CDR1 is SNHLY and CDR2 FYNNEI. The chain's CDR3 is CASSERGNSNQPQHF. The CDR3 nucleotides read TGTGCCAGCAGTGAAAGGGGAAATAGCAATCAGCCCCAGCATTTT.

This clonotype was recorded only once. This chain uses TRBV18 with TRBJ2-3; a weak D match, TRBD2 (6 bases). V was trimmed by 3 bases and J by 2 bases, leaving 9 bases between them. The CDR3 spans 14 residues. The V gene's germline CDR1 is KGHSH and CDR2 LQKENI. The CDR3 DNA reads TGTGCCAGCTCACCGACGGGGGACACAGATACGCAGTATTTT. It translates to CASSPTGDTDTQYF.

V is TRBV28 and J is TRBJ1-2; D is possibly TRBD1 (6 bases). The germline V and J ends were trimmed by 10 bases and 8 bases, with 14 bases remaining between them. The CDR3 runs 11 residues. The V gene's germline CDR1 is MDHEN and CDR2 SYDVKM. Here the CDR3 reads CATDGGAGYTF. As DNA, the CDR3 is TGTGCCACCGATGGGGGGGCCGGCTACACCTTC.

V usage is TRBV20-1 and J usage is TRBJ1-6, with D hard to call. V shed 0 bases and J shed 7 bases, with 19 bases lying between them. The germline CDR1 and CDR2 sequences are DFQATT and SNEGSKA (reference sequence). The CDR3 totals 17 residues. In DNA form, the CDR3 reads TGCAGTGCTAGAGATCATCGACGCGGGTCCCTCAATTCACCCCTCCACTTT. Translated, it gives CSARDHRRGSLNSPLHF.

V gene TRBV7-9 combines with J gene TRBJ2-1; possible D gene TRBD2, 6 bases. The length of the CDR3 is 12 residues. The V and J ends lost 0 bases and 9 bases respectively, with 6 bases between them. From germline, CDR1 is SEHNR and CDR2 FQNEAQ (reference sequence). The CDR3 sequence: CASSLAGSEQFF. Written as DNA, the CDR3 is TGTGCCAGCAGCTTAGCCGGGAGTGAGCAGTTCTTC.

The chain couples TRBV9 to TRBJ2-1; weak D call: TRBD2 (5 bases). CDR3 size: 16 residues. V was shortened by 4 bases and J by 4 bases, with 18 bases between the two germline ends. The germline gives CDR1 SGDLS, CDR2 YYNGEE. This CDR3 is CASSSGKRTYYNEQFF. Written as DNA, the CDR3 is TGTGCCAGCAGCTCGGGCAAGCGGACTTATTACAATGAGCAGTTCTTC.

The table lists this clonotype with many counts. The chain couples TRBV5-4 to TRBJ2-7, with D perhaps matching TRBD1 (6 bases). This CDR3 is built from 15 residues. Germline V gives CDR1 SGHNT, CDR2 YYREEE (reference sequence). V gave up 4 bases and J gave up 2 bases, with 16 bases separating them. This CDR3 reads CASSPAGTQTYEQYF. For the CDR3, the DNA is TGTGCCAGCAGCCCCGCCGGGACACAGACCTACGAGCAGTACTTC.

J is TRBJ2-1 and V is TRBV29-1, with D tentatively TRBD1 (6 bases). Trimming shortened V by 4 bases and J by 8 bases, and 9 bases separated the two germline ends. Germline-derived CDR1 and CDR2 are SQVTM and ANQGSEA. The CDR3 length is 11 residues. CDR3 DNA sequence: TGCAGCGTTGGACCAGGGGATGAGCAGTTCTTC. Its translation: CSVGPGDEQFF.

The genes are TRBV6-9 and TRBJ2-1; 11 bases map to TRBD2. V lost 2 bases to trimming and J lost 8 bases; unmatched junction nucleotides: 14. The CDR3 has 18 amino acids. Germline CDR1 is MNHGY and CDR2 is SVAAGI. The CDR3 is CASSYTPHELSGGDEQFF. The CDR3 region has the DNA TGTGCCAGCAGTTATACCCCTCACGAACTTAGCGGGGGGGATGAGCAGTTCTTC.

This clonotype was seen many times. The V call is TRBV28, the J call TRBJ2-1; 8 bases line up with TRBD2. The germline V gene encodes CDR1 MDHEN and CDR2 SYDVKM. CDR3 size: 11 residues. CDR3 sequence (DNA): TGTACTAGCGGAAGATACAATGAGCAGTTCTTC. Encoded protein: CTSGRYNEQFF.

This clonotype appeared a few times. V gene TRBV6-4 combines with J gene TRBJ2-1; the D is unclear. Germline V gene data show CDR1 as MRHNA and CDR2 as SNTAGT. This CDR3 contains 12 residues. The V and J ends lost 2 bases and 6 bases respectively, with 5 bases between them. Here the CDR3 DNA reads TGTGCCAGCAGTGACAACGGCAATGAGCAGTTCTTC. It codes for CASSDNGNEQFF.

Details on this clonotype: A far larger clone is only one base removed, so a read error is likely. This chain's CDR3 is CASSSGQGNAGELFF. CDR3 bases: TGTGCCAGCAGTTCCGGACAGGGTAACGCCGGGGAGCTGTTTTTT. This chain uses TRBV6-2 or TRBV6-3 with TRBJ2-2; TRBD1 agrees at 8 bases. The ends lost 4 bases at V and 6 bases at J; junction bases unmatched: 7. The CDR3 spans 15 residues. CDR1 and CDR2 from the germline V gene are MNHEY and SVGEGT.

This clonotype was counted at least ten times. CDR3 in DNA: TGTGCCAGCAGCGAGACCGCCTCTGGAAACACCATATATTTT. This encodes CASSETASGNTIYF. V and J are TRBV3-1 and TRBJ1-3; D uncertain. CDR3 length: 14 residues. Trimming left V 5 bases short and J 0 bases short, with 8 bases between. CDR1 is LGHDT, CDR2 YNNKEL, per germline (reference sequence).

Many counts were recorded for this clonotype. The rearrangement joins TRBV2 to TRBJ2-7, with D hard to call. The CDR3 contains 13 residues. Trimming cost V 6 bases and J 2 bases, with 11 bases left between them. CDR1 and CDR2 from the germline V gene are SNHLY and FYNNEI. Here the CDR3 DNA reads TGTGCCAGCAGCTCCGACGGAGCCTACGAGCAGTACTTC. It encodes CASSSDGAYEQYF.

This clonotype was seen ten or more times. The chain uses TRBV20-1 and TRBJ2-7; D might be TRBD1 or TRBD2, each matching 5 bases. Trimming took off 2 bases at V and 5 bases at J, with 13 bases between the two ends. CDR1 is DFQATT, CDR2 SNEGSKA, per germline (reference sequence). The CDR3 is 13 residues long. In DNA, the CDR3 is TGCAGTGCTAGACCCGGGGAAGGGGACGAGCAGTACTTC. Its translation: CSARPGEGDEQYF.

This clonotype showed up many times. The chain joins TRBV5-1 to TRBJ2-1, with 7 bases aligning to TRBD1. This CDR3 spans 14 amino acids. The germline V gene encodes CDR1 SGHRS and CDR2 YFSETQ. Trimming took 5 bases from V and 4 from J; bases not matched to a gene: 6. The CDR3, as DNA: TGCGCCAGCAGAGTAACGGGACAGTACAATGAGCAGTTCTTC. Translated: CASRVTGQYNEQFF.

This clonotype was seen more than once but under ten times. The chain couples TRBV9 to TRBJ2-7; TRBD2 might be the D (5 bases). Germline CDR1 SGDLS, CDR2 YYNGEE. This CDR3 is 11 amino acids long. Trimming left V 7 bases short and J 8 bases short, with 13 bases between. Here the CDR3 reads CASGGRGKQYF. CDR3 DNA: TGTGCCAGCGGCGGTCGGGGTAAGCAGTACTTC.

This clonotype was detected ten times or more. The rearrangement links TRBV18 to TRBJ2-7; TRBD2 matches at 14 bases. This CDR3 spans 16 amino acids. The V segment lost 4 bases and the J segment 3 bases; nucleotides outside the gene matches: 5. Germline CDR1 reads KGHSH; CDR2 reads LQKENI. CDR3 DNA: TGTGCCAGCTCACAGGGGGGACTAGCGGGGGTCTACGAGCAGTACTTC. The encoded protein is CASSQGGLAGVYEQYF.

The genes are TRBV7-8 and TRBJ2-3, with D perhaps TRBD1 (6 bases). The CDR3 has 14 residues. V gave up 5 bases and J gave up 3 bases, with 12 bases separating them. CDR1 and CDR2 from the germline V gene are SGHVS and FQNEAQ. CDR3 region: CASSRRTATDTQYF. Written as DNA, the CDR3 is TGTGCCAGCAGCCGACGGACAGCTACAGATACGCAGTATTTT.

This clonotype was detected many times. The chain is built from TRBV18 and TRBJ1-1; the match to TRBD1 covers 7 bases. This CDR3 region has 15 residues. V shed 3 bases and J 0 bases; nucleotides not matched to a gene: 4. CDR1 is KGHSH and CDR2 is LQKENI in the germline V gene. This CDR3 is CASSPMDRMNTEAFF. The CDR3 nucleotides read TGTGCCAGCTCACCTATGGACAGGATGAACACTGAAGCTTTCTTT.

J is TRBJ1-2 and V is TRBV25-1; 8 nucleotides line up with TRBD1. After removal of 5 bases from V and 7 bases from J, the junction contained 9 bases not matched to a gene. CDR3 length equals 14 residues. Germline CDR1 MGHDK, CDR2 SYGVNS. The CDR3 is CASSTPTGAPGYTF. CDR3 in DNA: TGTGCCAGCAGTACCCCGACAGGGGCCCCTGGCTACACCTTC.